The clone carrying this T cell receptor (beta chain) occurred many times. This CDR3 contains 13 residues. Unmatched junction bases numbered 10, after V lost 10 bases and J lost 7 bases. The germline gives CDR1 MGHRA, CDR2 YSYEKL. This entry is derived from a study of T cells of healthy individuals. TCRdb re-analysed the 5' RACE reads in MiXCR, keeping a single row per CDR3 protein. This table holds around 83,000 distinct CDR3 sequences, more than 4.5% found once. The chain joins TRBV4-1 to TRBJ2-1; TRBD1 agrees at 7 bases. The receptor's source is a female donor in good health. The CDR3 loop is CATARTGTNEQFF. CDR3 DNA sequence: TGCGCCACAGCACGGACAGGAACGAATGAGCAGTTCTTC.